This TCR beta chain was recorded in a study of OX40 agonist ivuxolimab in advanced cancers. Study-level results: Nonresponders, in some cases, also had low normalized T-cell clonal expansion. The study found that CD8+ T cells averaged more expanded clones than CD4+.

In its sample, this clone was seen a few times. Its antigen is still unknown. Clones were read by immunoSEQ multiplex PCR, and TCRdb kept only the in-frame ones, dropping some. The sample has tens of thousands of clones, 84% seen once. Germline V lookup: CDR1 SGHAT, CDR2 FQNNGV. CDR3 length equals 14 residues. V shed 6 bases and J shed 0 bases, with 12 bases lying between them. Specimen: CD4+ or CD8+ T cells sorted from blood, collected in a trial of the OX40 agonist ivuxolimab. The rearrangement joins TRBV11-2 to TRBJ2-7, with D perhaps matching TRBD2 (6 bases). The clonotype comes from an adult with an advanced solid tumor such as melanoma, head and neck, liver or kidney cancer. CDR3 nucleotides: TGTGCCAGCAGACCCTGGGACTCCTCCTACGAGCAGTACTTC. This translates into CASRPWDSSYEQYF.